This T cell receptor (beta chain) originates from a study of chemoradiotherapy in HPV16-positive cancers. Overall study findings and caveats: During treatment, candidate HPV-specific clones and E7-related motifs expanded in tumor. Functional assays defining HPV-specific T cells used only a couple of HPV16-positive patients.

CDR1 SGHTA and CDR2 FQGNSA come from the germline V gene. Trimming removed 5 bases at V and 3 bases at J, with 11 bases between. The length of the CDR3 is 14 residues. The data were produced by immunoSEQ multiplex PCR, yet TCRdb's version contains in-frame clones alone and is incomplete. The profile shows about 10,000 clones, approximately 70% of them singletons. On this clone: What it binds is not known.

This specimen was collected from a patient who underwent chemoradiotherapy. The rearrangement joins TRBV7-2 to TRBJ1-3; D is possibly TRBD1 (5 bases). This TCR derives from a human donor with HPV-associated anogenital cancer. CDR3 region: CASSQGISGNTIYF. The CDR3 DNA sequence: TGTGCCAGCAGCCAGGGAATTAGTGGAAACACCATATATTTT.